This T cell receptor beta chain originates from a study of blood T cell repertoires in COVID-19. Seattle patients were enrolled during active infection and followed longitudinally. Germline V gene lookup returns CDR1 LGHDT and CDR2 YNNKEL (reference sequence). V was trimmed by 4 bases and J by 4 bases, leaving 10 bases between them. The CDR3 runs 13 residues. Generated by immunoSEQ multiplex PCR, the TCRdb table keeps only in-frame clones and is missing some. The sample has hundreds of thousands of clones, 70% to 90% seen once. This sequence was found in a man aged 45-60 years with COVID-19, enrolled during active disease. The specimen sequenced was peripheral blood. This chain connects TRBV3-1 (or the pseudogene TRBV3-2) to TRBJ1-1; maybe TRBD1 (6 bases). CDR3 DNA sequence: TGTGCCAGCAGCCTACGAGGGGGCACTGAAGCTTTCTTT. Amino acid sequence: CASSLRGGTEAFF.